This TCR beta chain was documented in a study of cytomegalovirus exposure and HLA in healthy donors. Per the germline V gene, CDR1 is SGHDT and CDR2 is YYEEEE. V dropped 6 bases and J dropped 6 bases, with 16 bases sitting between them. The CDR3 totals 15 residues. Researchers ran the PCR with 60 Vbeta and 13 Jbeta primers. The table came from immunoSEQ multiplex PCR; TCRdb's copy has only in-frame clones and leaves some out. The sample records roughly 120,000 clones, 81% being singletons. The sequencing sample was made of PBMCs. This sequence originates from a woman in her twenties or thirties in good health and CMV-seronegative. This rearrangement joins TRBV5-6 to TRBJ1-6, with a tentative D call TRBD1 (6 bases). CDR3 sequence: CASTRRTASNSPLHF. CDR3 nucleotide sequence: TGTGCCAGCACGAGGAGGACAGCTAGTAATTCACCCCTCCACTTT.